This TCR beta chain originates from a study of T cells in Graves' hyperthyroidism and ophthalmopathy. Overall study context: Peripheral blood specimens were obtained at initial diagnosis, prior to any treatment.

V lost 4 bases and J 2 bases, leaving 8 bases between the germline ends. Germline-derived CDR1 and CDR2 are SQVTM and ANQGSEA. The CDR3 extends over 12 amino acids. Authors of the study amplified TCR beta CDR3 regions from RNA transcripts. The HTBI primer set served for first-round RT-PCR of the TCR CDR3. MiXCR was run by TCRdb on the multiplex PCR reads, yielding one entry per CDR3 protein. The data hold 300,000 to 350,000 distinct CDR3 sequences, with around a sixth observed a single time. In its sample, this clonotype was seen many times. Patients were excluded for uncontrolled infection, other autoimmune disease, pregnancy or lactation.

The J gene is TRBJ2-5, the V gene TRBV29-1, with D possibly being TRBD2 (6 bases). The sequencing input was blood. This TCR derives from a woman in her forties with Graves' ophthalmopathy. The CDR3 DNA is TGCAGCGTTGGGGGACTGCAAGAGACCCAGTACTTC. Protein sequence: CSVGGLQETQYF.